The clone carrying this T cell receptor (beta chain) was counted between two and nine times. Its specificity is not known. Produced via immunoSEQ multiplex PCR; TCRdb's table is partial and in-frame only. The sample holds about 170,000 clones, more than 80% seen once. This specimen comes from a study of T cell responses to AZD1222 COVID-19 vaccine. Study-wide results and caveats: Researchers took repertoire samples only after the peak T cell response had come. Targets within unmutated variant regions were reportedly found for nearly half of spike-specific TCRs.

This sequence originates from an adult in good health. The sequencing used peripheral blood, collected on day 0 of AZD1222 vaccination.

The CDR3 DNA follows: TGTGCCAGCAGCTTGGCCGGTGGGGTCACAGATACGCAGTATTTT. It codes for CASSLAGGVTDTQYF. V usage is TRBV5-5 and J usage is TRBJ2-3; unclear D gene. CDR1 and CDR2 from the germline V gene are SGHKS and YYEKEE (reference sequence). Trimming removed 0 bases at V and 2 bases at J, with 10 bases between. CDR3 length: 15 amino acids.